This T cell receptor (beta chain) was identified in a study of shared clonotypes between healthy human individuals. As for the study in general: Per donor, CD8 memory used one plate, CD8 naive used two, CD4 memory used three and CD4 naive used three. Study-level findings and limits: Some clonotypes were shared by all four sorted-subset donors, while others were not shared. The non-shared ones had lower generation probabilities than the shared ones. Around 4.9% of naive CD4 clonotypes were shared across a few donors. Larger estimated richness was generally seen in naive subsets than in memory subsets.

Of note for this clone: The antigen remains undetermined.

CDR1 is LGHNT, CDR2 FRNRAP, per germline. V shed 2 bases, J shed 5 bases, and the junction held 4 bases outside the gene matches. This CDR3 contains 15 residues. Sequencing used immunoSEQ multiplex PCR; TCRdb keeps in-frame clones, though not all of them. The sample shows about 1.5 million clones, 95% to 99% of them seen only once. The TCR was taken from a man younger than 40 in good health. Sample: naive CD4+ T cells sorted from blood. The sample's subset: CD45RA+ positively selected. This chain links TRBV12-5 with TRBJ2-2, with 8 nucleotides matching TRBD2. The CDR3 DNA reads TGTGCTAGTGGTTTGCACGGGGGGGCGACCGGGGAGCTGTTTTTT. It is translated as CASGLHGGATGELFF.